This entry features one T cell receptor (beta chain) sequence. Antigen specificity is unknown. TCRdb redid the calling of the RACE reads with MiXCR, one entry per CDR3 protein. Seen here are approximately 52,000 distinct CDR3 sequences, 8.5% to 10% observed once, and the top ten hold about 14%. Looked up from germline, CDR1 is SQVTM and CDR2 is ANQGSEA. Trimming removed 8 bases from V and 3 bases from J, with 19 bases in between. The CDR3 is made up of 14 amino acids. This record belongs to a study of human T cells and chemical hapten exposure. Findings of the study overall: The number of TCRs above 1 in 1000 frequency did not change after DPC sensitization.

Noted time point: pre-sensitization, week 0. Treatment denoted: therapeutic diphenylcyclopropenone sensitization with weekly scalp DPC. The chain couples TRBV29-1 to TRBJ1-2; weak D call: TRBD1 (6 bases). This clonotype originated in a woman between 40 and 50 years old with alopecia areata. Some clones in this sample may be carry-over from other donors' samples. Sequencing was performed on whole blood, taken in connection with sensitization to the hapten diphenylcyclopropenone (DPC). The CDR3 DNA sequence: TGCAGCACGGCAGGGGTGGGCGACTACTATGGCTACACCTTC. This translates into CSTAGVGDYYGYTF.